This TCR beta chain was identified in a study of cytomegalovirus exposure and HLA in healthy donors (dated 2017 in TCRdb). For the wider study: In an earlier analysis of roughly 590 of the donors, around 300 Gb of sequence data and 90 million to 120 million unique TCR beta sequences from 150 million to 200 million T cells were reported. A later genetic analysis took genome-wide SNP genotypes for 398 of the 666 donors and used that subset as a discovery cohort. An earlier analysis of 500 to 650 of the donors applied high-throughput TCR beta sequencing to assess whether each TCR beta V gene segment acted as functional or pseudogenic. Roughly 310 gigabases of sequencing data and approximately 85 million unique TCR sequences were included in an early release covering about 600 HLA-typed donors. The genetic ancestry cluster associated with self-reported Caucasian donors included 81% of the roughly 380 genotyped donors. Among 350 to 400 genotyped donors of the cohort, an average of about 240,000 unique TCR beta nucleotide sequences were sequenced per donor, roughly 20% of them non-productive. A separate validation cohort of roughly 130 different subjects was used in addition to the approximately 610-subject first cohort. The aim of the study was to test whether cataloging public T cell receptors could identify signatures of past pathogen exposure. The T cell repertoires of some 700 subjects were profiled by immunosequencing and related to cytomegalovirus serostatus. All discovery cohort repertoires had been generated using a single sequencing platform. To study patterns of TCR occurrence, a later analysis re-analyzed previously published TCR beta repertoires from around 700 donors and added high-resolution HLA genotyping. Typing coverage varied by locus: roughly 620-640 donors for A, B, C, DRB1 and DQB1; some 520 for DQA1; approximately 570 for DPA1; under 490 for DPB1. The study combined high-throughput TCR immunosequencing, statistical association of individual TCRs with disease status, and machine learning to predict cytomegalovirus infection status. Rather than using new phenotypic data, the later analysis identified candidate immune exposures from TCR beta sequences and from how often those sequences occurred across donors. HLA typing covered class I and class II loci at four-digit resolution. Donor age, sex, ethnicity and CMV serostatus were compiled alongside the repertoire data. Roughly 5 DR-DQ haplotypes were handled as single units for association and clustering because linkage in the cohort was strong.

The cohort consisted of hundreds of healthy bone marrow donors. All cohort members were sampled while nominally healthy, although unrecorded immune exposures were likely present. The donor was CMV seronegative and was included in the group of about 350 seronegative cohort members. Every donor gave a peripheral blood sample, and the peripheral blood mononuclear cells from that sample were used for TCR beta sequencing. Genomic DNA extraction from the blood cell samples was performed with the Qiagen DNeasy Blood Extraction Kit. Remarks on this clone: This receptor's antigen is unknown. Per-base quality was not reported, and no clone a single base away is much larger than it.

CDR1 and CDR2, looked up from the germline V gene, are SGHVS and FQNEAQ. V is pruned by 5 bases and J by 4 bases, leaving 11 bases of the junction without a gene match. There are 16 amino acids in the CDR3, from cysteine to phenylalanine inclusive. Only the CDR3 region is kept as DNA, spanning 48 bases read in frame from base 1. Library preparation was by the immunoSEQ multiplex PCR assay. The multiplex PCR relied on a mix of 60 forward primers for TCR Vbeta segments and 13 reverse primers for TCR Jbeta segments. The CDR3 region of rearranged TCR beta genes was amplified from genomic DNA by a multiplex PCR assay. The Illumina HiSeq System was used to sequence the amplified TCR beta libraries as 87-base-pair reads. In the authors' own workflow: In a later analysis, tens of millions of unique TCR beta chains were counted across the 666 repertoires, and roughly 11 million of these chains were shared by at least two donors. A nearest-neighbor algorithm error-corrected the raw reads and collapsed the reads into unique sequences, merging closely related sequences to remove PCR and sequencing errors. To assign V, D and J gene segments, CDR3 sequences were aligned to IMGT reference sequences. For a sequence to be retained, a match of at least six nucleotides was required to both a V gene segment and a J gene segment. A rearrangement counted as productive if the CDR3 had no stop codons and remained in frame with V and J, and every other rearrangement counted as non-productive. CDR3 was defined according to IMGT convention as the region running from the second conserved V-encoded cysteine to the conserved J-encoded phenylalanine. The earlier analysis of 500 to 650 of the donors excluded any sequence lacking an unambiguous match to a single V gene segment. An earlier analysis of just under 600 of the donors called V segments functional above 56.7% productive rearrangements and segregating when the between-donor standard deviation exceeded 5%. A statistical classification framework was built for diagnosing cytomegalovirus status from the catalog of TCR beta chain sequences. In a later analysis, TCR nucleotide sequences were compared against IMGT/GENE-DB human TR gene sequences so that V and J genes could be assigned. In a later analysis, CDR3 sequences and most-parsimonious VDJ recombination scenarios were assigned using the TCRdist pipeline. In a later analysis, each TCR beta chain was defined by its CDR3 amino acid sequence together with its V-gene family, and reads lacking a unique V-gene family were excluded. In a later analysis, 550 to 650 highly shared, low-generation-probability nucleotide sequences were removed to address suspected cross-contamination and a sequencing artifact. A later analysis calculated a clonal expansion index for each public chain from normalized within-repertoire ranks of inferred template counts. A later analysis computed generation probabilities with a VDJ recombination model fitted to out-of-frame rearrangements, and checked the results against IGoR. A later analysis scored TCR-TCR, TCR-HLA and TCR-CMV co-occurrence with hypergeometric tests, applying a repertoire-size bias correction to TCR pairs. False discovery rates were estimated in a later analysis by permuting HLA or CMV assignments 20 times. In a later analysis, co-occurring TCRs were grouped using DBSCAN, with TCRdist sequence similarity added in when clustering inside HLA-allele-positive subsets. Repertoires with fewer than 30,000 or more than 120,000 public chains, plus five repertoires with anomalous nucleotide sharing, were excluded from co-occurrence clustering. The table was pulled from immuneACCESS by TCRdb, which kept in-frame rearrangements only. Such tables lose some clones; where checked, under half of the loss comes from unresolved V genes, and the rest has no known cause. The DNA was the basis for D and trimming; V, J and clone size are from that table. This sample lists about 100,000 clones; over 65% were detected once. The ten largest clones take up just over 2.5% of the sample.

On the study overall, not on this receptor specifically: An association between a missense DCLRE1C variant and V-gene and J-gene trimming of TCR beta chains was found in a later genetic analysis and replicated in an independent cohort. Correlated functional status among segregating V segments might be attributable to linkage disequilibrium, but an unknown experimental factor could not be ruled out. Most TCR sequences were observed very rarely across donors, whereas some public TCRs were present in many individuals. Some IMGT-functional V segments, including TRBV6-2 and TRBV6-3, could not be told apart with the 87-base-pair reads, so those segments were excluded. Roughly 15 rarely observed V segments, including chromosome 9 orphons, were excluded from the earlier analysis of some 590 of the donors because counts were too low. Only TCR beta chains were sequenced in this cohort, and the absence of alpha or paired-chain data limited detectable features. The authors suggested that the approach could potentially be extended to other disease states and immunological phenotypes. Roughly uniform sequencing depth across donors was assumed in presence/absence analyses, although this assumption may not hold. In a later analysis, several top co-occurrence clusters were reported to appear linked to parvovirus B19, influenza, CMV and Epstein-Barr virus. Cytomegalovirus status was reported to be diagnosed by the classifier with high specificity and sensitivity in both the original and validation cohorts. In vitro tests confirmed that a few of the cytomegalovirus-associated TCR beta chains recognize cytomegalovirus antigens. According to a later analysis, most CMV-associated TCR beta chains appeared to be HLA-restricted, and the HLA associations seemed to be driven largely by CMV exposure. An earlier analysis of some 560 of the donors showed that most TCR beta V segments appeared in productive rearrangements either about 87% or about 30% of the time, which broadly matched IMGT annotations. For the cohort, immune exposure information was limited to CMV serostatus. A further reported finding was that TCR beta sequences accurately predicted the HLA-A and HLA-B alleles for most subjects in the first cohort. According to a later analysis, TCR association rates differed among HLA loci, with DRB1 alleles showing the most associated TCRs and HLA-C alleles showing the fewest. A later genetic analysis reported fewer N-insertions in productive TCRs among donors in an Asian-associated ancestry cluster than the roughly 700-donor mean. Assigning TCR associations to individual alleles was difficult when HLA alleles, especially DR and DQ, strongly co-occurred. In a later analysis, HLA-associated TCR beta chains showed more clonal expansion and lower generation probabilities than non-associated chains that were equally common. HLA typing was unavailable for some donors at each locus, so association tests used only the typed subset. In a later analysis, about 16,000 TCR beta sequences were associated with specific HLA alleles at a false discovery rate of 0.05. A cluster of highly shared sequence variants was judged likely to be a technical artifact of the sequencing pipeline. In the study, some 160 TCR beta chains were listed as associated with cytomegalovirus.

The sequence joins TRBV7-8 to TRBJ2-1; TRBD2 agrees with 7 junctional bases. This receptor was taken from a man aged 35-49 years in good health and CMV-seronegative. Source material: PBMCs. The bases are TGTGCCAGCAGCGCCTCCGATGTGGGGGGGTACAATGAGCAGTTCTTC. It translates to CASSASDVGGYNEQFF.